What follows are 23 T cell receptor beta chains derived from one specimen sequenced in a study of shared clonotypes between healthy human individuals. TCRdb's copy holds only in-frame clones and misses some; the assay was immunoSEQ multiplex PCR. The sample lists roughly 2.5 million clones; approximately 92% were seen once. The specimen sequenced was naive CD4+ T cells sorted from blood. Subset here: CD45RA+ positively selected. Receptors were obtained from a man aged 18 to 35 in good health.

The chain couples TRBV19 to TRBJ2-1; weak D call: TRBD2 (7 bases). The CDR3 extends over 17 amino acids. V was shortened by 1 base and J by 9 bases, with 22 bases between the two germline ends. Germline values: CDR1 LNHDA, CDR2 SQIVND (reference sequence). In DNA form, the CDR3 reads TGTGCCAGTAGTATAGTTTGGGCGGCGGGGGCCCCCGGTGAGCAGTTCTTC. Amino acids: CASSIVWAAGAPGEQFF.

This sequence joins TRBV5-4 and TRBJ1-6; D gene uncertain. This CDR3 has 19 amino acids. V was pared by 1 base and J by 0 bases, with 17 bases between. Germline CDR1 reads SGHNT; CDR2 reads YYREEE (reference sequence). The CDR3 loop is CASSLSVVGSSSYNSPLHF. The CDR3 bases are TGTGCCAGCAGCTTGTCTGTGGTAGGGTCGAGCTCCTATAATTCACCCCTCCACTTT.

The gene calls are TRBV19 and TRBJ2-3; perhaps TRBD1 as D (6 bases). Trimming cost V 1 base and J 1 base, with 9 bases left between them. The CDR3 is made up of 15 amino acids. Germline-derived CDR1 and CDR2 are LNHDA and SQIVND (reference sequence). CDR3 loop: CASSIGQGRTDTQYF. CDR3 DNA sequence: TGTGCCAGTAGTATAGGTCAGGGGCGCACAGATACGCAGTATTTT.

A remark on this clone: The same CDR3 arises from other DNA sequences in this sample as well. This chain links TRBV27 with TRBJ2-2, with D perhaps matching TRBD2 (6 bases). The CDR3 has 14 amino acids. The germline V gene encodes CDR1 MNHEY and CDR2 SMNVEV (reference sequence). V gave up 3 bases and J gave up 2 bases, with 7 bases separating them. In nucleotides, the CDR3 is TGTGCCAGCAGTTTCGGACTAAACACCGGGGAGCTGTTTTTT. This codes for CASSFGLNTGELFF.

This chain links TRBV12-5 with TRBJ2-1; 9 bases fit TRBD1. Per the germline V gene, CDR1 is LGHNT and CDR2 is FRNRAP. CDR3 length equals 15 residues. The trim removed 5 bases at V and 6 bases at J, leaving 8 bases unmatched. The CDR3: CASGPRGQGFNEQFF. CDR3 DNA: TGTGCTAGTGGTCCGCGGGGACAGGGTTTCAATGAGCAGTTCTTC.

The chain uses TRBV19 and TRBJ2-1; possibly TRBD2 for D (5 bases). This CDR3 has 14 amino acids. V lost 4 bases and J lost 13, with 20 bases in between. Germline V gene data show CDR1 as LNHDA and CDR2 as SQIVND (reference sequence). The CDR3 here is CASSTKLGLTGQFF. CDR3 nucleotide sequence: TGTGCCAGTAGTACTAAACTAGGCCTCACCGGACAGTTCTTC.

The chain couples TRBV25-1 to TRBJ1-1; 7 bases line up with TRBD1. Germline V gene data show CDR1 as MGHDK and CDR2 as SYGVNS. This CDR3 is built from 16 residues. J was trimmed by 4 bases and V by 3 bases; bases with no gene match: 11. The CDR3 protein is CASSDARQGRGTEAFF. CDR3 in DNA: TGTGCCAGCAGTGATGCCCGACAGGGAAGGGGCACTGAAGCTTTCTTT.

This rearrangement joins TRBV6-1 to TRBJ2-7; the D gene is possibly TRBD1 (5 bases). The CDR3 totals 13 residues. Between the trimmed V and J ends, which lost 6 bases and 2 bases, there was a span of 11 bases. Germline loops: CDR1 MNHNS, CDR2 SASEGT. CDR3 nucleotides: TGTGCCAGCAGGAAACAGGCCCCCTACGAGCAGTACTTC. Translation gives CASRKQAPYEQYF.

The gene calls are TRBV30 and TRBJ1-4, with TRBD1 identical over 10 bases. This CDR3 spans 14 amino acids. The germline gives CDR1 GTSNPN, CDR2 SVGIG (reference sequence). The J segment lost 7 bases and the V segment lost 3 bases, leaving 5 bases of the junction unmatched. CDR3 in DNA: TGTGCCTGGAGCGGGGACAGGGGAGGTGAAAAACTGTTTTTT. Its translation is CAWSGDRGGEKLFF. Using reference TRBV30 and TRBJ1-4 for the parts outside the CDR3, the full variable domain is SQTIHQWPATLVQPVGSPLSLECTVEGTSNPNLYWYRQAAGRGLQLLFYSVGIGQISSEVPQNLSASRPQDRQFILSSKKLLLSDSGFYLCAWSGDRGGEKLFFGSGTQLSVL.

The chain uses TRBV5-1 and TRBJ2-5; D call uncertain. Trimming left V 7 bases short and J 4 bases short, with 20 bases between. The CDR3 is made up of 15 amino acids. Germline assignment: CDR1 SGHRS and CDR2 YFSETQ. In DNA, the CDR3 is TGCGCCAGCTATCTACCGGGCTTCGAGAGAGAGACCCAGTACTTC. This codes for CASYLPGFERETQYF.

This chain joins TRBV29-1 and TRBJ2-7; D is possibly TRBD1 (6 bases). V lost 5 bases to trimming and J lost 7 bases, with 18 bases between them. Germline values: CDR1 SQVTM, CDR2 ANQGSEA. This CDR3 is 13 amino acids long. CDR3 loop: CSVRRDTIGEQYF. The DNA for the CDR3 is TGCAGCGTTCGTCGGGACACTATAGGGGAGCAGTACTTC.

This clone was found once. The same CDR3 also results from other DNA sequences found in this sample. The chain links TRBV6-6 to TRBJ1-4; 9 nucleotides agree with TRBD1. The CDR3 is 14 amino acids. With 6 bases clipped from V and 7 bases from J, the junction kept 6 bases outside the gene matches. CDR1 MNHNY and CDR2 SVGAGI come from the germline V gene (reference sequence). The DNA for the CDR3 is TGTGCCAGCAGCCTTGGACAGGGGAGTGAAAAACTGTTTTTT. Protein product: CASSLGQGSEKLFF.

As DNA, the CDR3 is TGTGCCAGCAGCGTAACGGGACACCTAAGGTCCTACAATGAGCAGTTCTTC. Translating gives CASSVTGHLRSYNEQFF. The chain is built from TRBV7-9 and TRBJ2-1; TRBD1 is a possible D gene (6 bases). CDR3 length: 17 amino acids. V was trimmed by 5 bases and J by 1 base, leaving 18 bases between them. CDR1 is SEHNR and CDR2 is FQNEAQ in the germline V gene (reference sequence).

The rearrangement joins TRBV5-4 to TRBJ2-7; 8 positions match TRBD2. The CDR3 extends over 19 amino acids. Germline V gene data show CDR1 as SGHNT and CDR2 as YYREEE (reference sequence). The ends lost 2 bases at V and 4 bases at J; junction bases unmatched: 20. CDR3 amino acids: CASSFTSGDFTPGIYEQYF. The CDR3 DNA reads as TGTGCCAGCAGCTTCACTAGCGGAGACTTCACCCCTGGGATATACGAGCAGTACTTC.

The rearrangement links TRBV6-1 to TRBJ2-5, with 9 bases fitting TRBD1. The CDR3 loop spans 17 amino acids. The trim removed 2 bases at V and 2 bases at J, leaving 9 bases unmatched. Germline CDR1 and CDR2: MNHNS and SASEGT. The CDR3 sequence: CASSERDRAYIQETQYF. The CDR3 region has the DNA TGTGCCAGCAGTGAAAGGGACAGGGCATATATTCAAGAGACCCAGTACTTC.

The chain couples TRBV5-6 to TRBJ2-7, with 12 bases that match TRBD1. Losses at the gene ends were 2 bases for V and 5 bases for J; bases not matched to a gene: 8. CDR3 length equals 16 residues. Germline CDR1 is SGHDT and CDR2 is YYEEEE. The CDR3 DNA reads as TGTGCCAGCAGCTTTGGGACAGGGGGCTTCTCGGACGAGCAGTACTTC. Translating it yields CASSFGTGGFSDEQYF.

Only one count was recorded for this clone. The V gene is TRBV6-5, the J gene TRBJ2-7; 7 bases match TRBD1. Germline V lookup: CDR1 MNHEY, CDR2 SVGAGI. This CDR3 spans 14 amino acids. V trimming: 2 bases; J trimming: 5 bases; junction bases outside the gene matches: 6. The CDR3 loop reads CASSYRDSHNEQYF. CDR3 DNA sequence: TGTGCCAGCAGTTACCGGGACAGTCACAACGAGCAGTACTTC.

The chain is built from TRBV19 and TRBJ2-5; 8 bases are shared with TRBD2. V was clipped by 1 base and J by 1 base; unmatched bases: 5. CDR1 is LNHDA and CDR2 is SQIVND in the germline V gene (reference sequence). This CDR3 is built from 16 residues. This chain's CDR3 is CASSIVGSGVQETQYF. The DNA for the CDR3 is TGTGCCAGTAGTATAGTAGGTAGCGGGGTCCAAGAGACCCAGTACTTC.

The chain couples TRBV14 to TRBJ1-1, with 8 bases that match TRBD1. The CDR3 length is 16 residues. CDR1 and CDR2 from the germline V gene are SGHDN and FVKESK. V shed 0 bases and J 1 base; nucleotides not matched to a gene: 4. The CDR3 is CASSQDLGQGNTEAFF. The DNA of the CDR3 is TGTGCCAGCAGCCAAGATCTAGGACAGGGGAACACTGAAGCTTTCTTT. The complete variable domain, with remaining parts taken from reference TRBV14 and TRBJ1-1, reads EAGVTQFPSHSVIEKGQTVTLRCDPISGHDNLYWYRRVMGKEIKFLLHFVKESKQDESGMPNNRFLAERTGGTYSTLKVQPAELEDSGVYFCASSQDLGQGNTEAFFGQGTRLTVV.

The V and J genes are TRBV7-2 and TRBJ2-7; 7 nucleotides line up with TRBD2. This CDR3 has 14 residues. CDR1 and CDR2 (germline): SGHTA, FQGNSA. V was pared by 7 bases and J by 2 bases, with 8 bases of the junction left unmatched. The CDR3 here is CASTRGGSTYEQYF. The CDR3 nucleotides are TGTGCCAGCACCCGGGGCGGGAGTACCTACGAGCAGTACTTC.

This clone showed up just a few times. The chain is built from TRBV10-1 and TRBJ2-7; D ambiguous. Trimming left V 0 bases short and J 3 bases short, with 9 bases between. Looked up from germline, CDR1 is WNHNN and CDR2 is SYGVQD (reference sequence). The CDR3 sequence is 14 residues long. CDR3 loop: CASSESARIYEQYF. The CDR3 DNA sequence: TGCGCCAGCAGTGAGTCAGCACGGATCTACGAGCAGTACTTC.

The chain combines TRBV19 with TRBJ1-1, with D hard to call. The CDR3 spans 13 residues. The V and J ends lost 10 bases and 4 bases respectively, with 16 bases between them. Germline CDR1 and CDR2: LNHDA and SQIVND (reference sequence). CDR3 in DNA: TGTGCCACAGTGGGGAAGTGGGGCACTGAAGCTTTCTTT. Translated: CATVGKWGTEAFF.

The chain links TRBV5-1 to TRBJ2-7, with a tentative D call TRBD1 (6 bases). This CDR3 region has 14 residues. Germline lookup yields CDR1 SGHRS and CDR2 YFSETQ. V lost 0 bases to trimming and J lost 4 bases, with 11 bases between them. CDR3 protein: CASSLGQAVYEQYF. CDR3 bases: TGCGCCAGCAGCTTGGGACAGGCAGTATACGAGCAGTACTTC.